The 21 T cell receptor beta chains below were found in one sample sequenced in a study of shared clonotypes between healthy human individuals. This table comes from immunoSEQ multiplex PCR, and its TCRdb copy is limited to in-frame clones, with some not included. The sample has approximately 180,000 clones; 80% to 95% are singletons. Sequences were obtained from naive CD4+ T cells sorted from blood. Noted subset: CD45RA+ positively selected. The source is a young woman in good health.

This chain uses TRBV30 with TRBJ2-7, with 10 bases identical to TRBD2. V lost 2 bases and J lost 6; bases outside the gene matches: 4. Germline lookup yields CDR1 GTSNPN and CDR2 SVGIG (reference sequence). The CDR3 loop spans 13 amino acids. The CDR3: CAWSFSSGSEQYF. In DNA, the CDR3 is TGTGCCTGGAGTTTCTCTAGCGGGAGCGAGCAGTACTTC.

This clone was detected a few times. V usage is TRBV10-3 and J usage is TRBJ2-7; D might be TRBD2 (7 bases). V was clipped by 4 bases and J by 6 bases, with 19 bases between them. CDR1 and CDR2 from the germline V gene are ENHRY and SYGVKD. This CDR3 is built from 15 residues. CDR3 protein: CAISVDGGLTSEQYF. The CDR3 nucleotides read TGTGCCATCAGTGTCGACGGGGGGCTAACATCCGAGCAGTACTTC.

The rearrangement joins TRBV5-1 to TRBJ2-5; D remains unclear. The CDR3 is made up of 10 amino acids. Germline loops: CDR1 SGHRS, CDR2 YFSETQ. V lost 4 bases, J lost 10 bases, and 8 bases lay in between. The CDR3: CASSPGIQYF. The CDR3 bases are TGCGCCAGCAGCCCTGGGATCCAGTACTTC.

The chain uses TRBV7-9 and TRBJ2-1; TRBD2 matches 8 bases. With V trimmed by 5 bases and J by 3 bases, 6 bases remained unmatched. Germline lookup yields CDR1 SEHNR and CDR2 FQNEAQ (reference sequence). The CDR3 contains 15 residues. CDR3 bases: TGTGCCAGCAGCGACCCGGGACTAGTCTACAATGAGCAGTTCTTC. Its protein product is CASSDPGLVYNEQFF.

The chain carries TRBV29-1 and TRBJ2-5, with D perhaps TRBD2 (6 bases). TRBJ2-7 explains the end of the DNA better; the J call may be wrong. CDR3 length equals 14 residues. Germline CDR1 reads SQVTM; CDR2 reads ANQGSEA. CDR3 nucleotides: TGCAGCGCTAAGCCGGGACTGACAACCTACGAGCAGTACTTC. Its protein product is CSAKPGLTTYEQYF.

The chain links TRBV19 to TRBJ2-2, with 10 bases identical to TRBD1. V lost 5 bases to trimming and J lost 3 bases; unmatched junction nucleotides: 3. Germline CDR1 is LNHDA and CDR2 is SQIVND (reference sequence). This CDR3 is built from 15 residues. CDR3 nucleotides: TGTGCCAGTAGTGAGGGACAGGGGTACACCGGGGAGCTGTTTTTT. As protein: CASSEGQGYTGELFF.

The rearrangement joins TRBV15 to TRBJ2-5; D is uncertain. Germline V gene lookup returns CDR1 LNHNV and CDR2 YYDKDF (reference sequence). V dropped 0 bases and J dropped 2 bases, with 10 bases sitting between them. CDR3 length: 15 amino acids. In DNA form, the CDR3 reads TGTGCCACCAGCAGAGATTCTGGGGTACAAGAGACCCAGTACTTC. This encodes CATSRDSGVQETQYF. Combining the CDR3 with reference TRBV15 and TRBJ2-5 gives the whole variable domain DAMVIQNPRYQVTQFGKPVTLSCSQTLNHNVMYWYQQKSSQAPKLLFHYYDKDFNNEADTPDNFQSRRPNTSFCFLDIRSPGLGDTAMYLCATSRDSGVQETQYFGPGTRLLVL.

This sequence joins TRBV7-2 and TRBJ2-1; 8 bases are a match to TRBD2. CDR3 length equals 16 residues. Germline CDR1 reads SGHTA; CDR2 reads FQGNSA. Written as DNA, the CDR3 is TGTGCAACCAGCAGATCCGCCGGGACTAGGTCCAATGAGCAGTTCTTC. Translation: CATSRSAGTRSNEQFF.

This chain uses TRBV7-6 with TRBJ1-1; D ambiguous. Looked up from germline, CDR1 is SGHVS and CDR2 is FNYEAQ. The CDR3 extends over 13 amino acids. V lost 5 bases, J lost 8 bases, and 15 bases lay in between. The chain's CDR3 is CASSPLRMSEAFF. CDR3 DNA: TGTGCCAGCAGCCCTCTCCGGATGTCAGAAGCTTTCTTT.

The gene calls are TRBV28 and TRBJ2-7; D is perhaps TRBD2 (7 bases). The CDR3 totals 15 residues. Trimming left V 6 bases short and J 0 bases short, with 15 bases between. Germline CDR1 reads MDHEN; CDR2 reads SYDVKM. This chain's CDR3 is CASSLGGARSYEQYF. CDR3 nucleotides: TGTGCCAGCAGCCTGGGGGGGGCGCGCTCCTACGAGCAGTACTTC.

The chain employs TRBV5-1 and TRBJ1-1, with D possibly matching TRBD1 (5 bases). The CDR3 runs 13 residues. Germline V CDR1 and CDR2: SGHRS, YFSETQ. With 4 bases removed from V and 11 bases from J, the gap between germline ends came to 18 bases. The CDR3 protein is CASSATDSPYAFF. The CDR3 DNA reads TGCGCCAGCAGCGCCACCGACAGCCCTTATGCTTTCTTT.

V gene TRBV5-6 combines with J gene TRBJ1-1; unclear D gene. CDR1 and CDR2 from the germline V gene are SGHDT and YYEEEE. CDR3 size: 13 residues. Trimming removed 2 bases at V and 3 bases at J, with 8 bases between. The CDR3: CASSFSADTEAFF. The DNA for the CDR3 is TGTGCCAGCAGCTTTTCCGCGGACACTGAAGCTTTCTTT.

V gene TRBV29-1 combines with J gene TRBJ1-5; 11 bases map to TRBD1. CDR3 length: 15 amino acids. V gave up 4 bases and J gave up 1 base; unmatched junction bases: 3. CDR1 SQVTM and CDR2 ANQGSEA come from the germline V gene. The CDR3 protein is CSVAGTGGSNQPQHF. CDR3 coding DNA: TGCAGCGTTGCTGGGACAGGGGGAAGCAATCAGCCCCAGCATTTT.

This clone was found once. The chain employs TRBV7-9 and TRBJ2-1, with 7 bases fitting TRBD2. The J segment lost 2 bases and the V segment lost 5 bases, leaving 12 bases of the junction unmatched. CDR1 and CDR2 (germline): SEHNR, FQNEAQ (reference sequence). The CDR3 is made up of 17 amino acids. The CDR3 protein is CASSRGLVPLTYNEQFF. CDR3 in DNA: TGTGCCAGCAGCCGCGGACTAGTCCCGTTGACCTACAATGAGCAGTTCTTC.

V is TRBV6-5 and J is TRBJ1-3; D possibly corresponds to TRBD1 (6 bases). V was cut by 7 bases and J by 4 bases, with 11 bases left in between. Germline V CDR1 and CDR2: MNHEY, SVGAGI. This CDR3 contains 13 residues. CDR3 nucleotides: TGTGCCAGCAAGACAGGTTCGGGAAACACCATATATTTT. Its translation: CASKTGSGNTIYF.

The chain is built from TRBV10-1 and TRBJ2-1; 12 bases align to TRBD2. Germline V lookup: CDR1 WNHNN, CDR2 SYGVQD (reference sequence). J lost 6 bases, V lost 5 bases, and 2 bases had no gene match. The CDR3 sequence is 14 residues long. The CDR3 nucleotides are TGCGCCAGCAGTAGACTAGCGGGGGTCAATGAGCAGTTCTTC. Translation gives CASSRLAGVNEQFF.

The chain couples TRBV10-2 to TRBJ2-7; maybe TRBD1 (5 bases). This CDR3 spans 14 amino acids. In germline, CDR1 is WSHSY, CDR2 SAAADI. Trimming removed 6 bases at V and 0 bases at J, with 12 bases between. CDR3 residues: CASSDRYRSYEQYF. CDR3 bases: TGCGCCAGCAGCGACAGATACCGCTCCTACGAGCAGTACTTC.

The chain employs TRBV28 and TRBJ2-3, with 11 bases identical to TRBD2. Trimming removed 6 bases from V and 7 bases from J; junction bases left unmatched: 9. Germline assignment: CDR1 MDHEN and CDR2 SYDVKM. This CDR3 spans 15 amino acids. The CDR3 sequence: CASSSGTSGGYTQYF. The CDR3 DNA reads as TGTGCCAGCAGCTCCGGGACTAGCGGAGGGTATACGCAGTATTTT. Filled out from reference TRBV28 and TRBJ2-3, the complete variable domain reads DVKVTQSSRYLVKRTGEKVFLECVQDMDHENMFWYRQDPGLGLRLIYFSYDVKMKEKGDIPEGYSVSREKKERFSLILESASTNQTSMYLCASSSGTSGGYTQYFGPGTRLTVL.

CDR3 sequence (DNA): TGTGCCAGCAGTCCCCGGGGTACGCAGTATTTT. Residues: CASSPRGTQYF. The chain uses TRBV28 and TRBJ2-3, with D possibly matching TRBD2 (5 bases). This CDR3 is 11 amino acids long. The germline V gene has CDR1 MDHEN and CDR2 SYDVKM. V shed 5 bases and J shed 8 bases, with 8 bases lying between them.

The chain couples TRBV27 to TRBJ2-5; 7 bases are shared with TRBD1. CDR3 size: 15 residues. V trimming: 5 bases; J trimming: 11 bases; junction bases outside the gene matches: 17. CDR1 and CDR2 from the germline V gene are MNHEY and SMNVEV (reference sequence). CDR3 sequence (DNA): TGTGCCAGCAGTCCAGGGGGATCTAGACTTTTTAAGCAGTACTTC. Amino acids: CASSPGGSRLFKQYF.

V and J are TRBV27 and TRBJ2-7, with 10 positions matching TRBD2. Germline V CDR1 and CDR2: MNHEY, SMNVEV (reference sequence). J was trimmed by 5 bases and V by 6 bases; bases with no gene match: 10. The CDR3 is made up of 15 amino acids. Here the CDR3 reads CASRKASGSIDEQYF. CDR3 nucleotide sequence: TGTGCCAGCAGGAAGGCTAGCGGGAGTATCGACGAGCAGTACTTC.